The source of this TCR beta chain is a study of T cells in localized non-small cell lung cancer. Whole-study findings and limits: A higher density of T cells in blood coincided with extended overall survival. Among the top 100 tumor clones, a median roughly 57 appeared in adjacent lung. Uninvolved adjacent lung showed the highest T cell clonality, exceeding tumor.

This CDR3 comprises 15 residues. Trimming removed 6 bases at V and 0 bases at J, with 12 bases between. The germline CDR1 and CDR2 sequences are KGHSH and LQKENI. As concerns this clone: Antigen specificity is unknown.

Sequenced by immunoSEQ multiplex PCR; TCRdb stores in-frame clones only, minus some. The sample yields about 33,000 clones, around 90% seen once. V usage is TRBV18 and J usage is TRBJ2-1; D is possibly TRBD1 (6 bases). The clonotype originates from a man aged 40 to 70 with stage I lung adenocarcinoma. The specimen was peripheral blood, collected before any cancer treatment. In DNA, the CDR3 is TGTGCCAGCTCCCGGGACAAGAGCTCCTACAATGAGCAGTTCTTC. The encoded protein is CASSRDKSSYNEQFF.